This T cell receptor (beta chain) originates from a study of blood T cells in healthy people across ages. Study-wide results and caveats: Researchers said unsorted PBMCs prevented a conclusive naive versus antigen-experienced comparison. Among T cells, TCR beta diversity per million cells dropped roughly linearly as age rose. Strong correlation linked observed beta diversity and percent naive T cells.

As regards this clonotype: Its antigen remains unknown.

With 5 bases removed from V and 0 bases from J, the gap between germline ends came to 8 bases. CDR3 length equals 12 residues. In germline, CDR1 is SQVTM, CDR2 ANQGSEA. Primers used in a second PCR of roughly 6 to 11 cycles were a sample-barcoded 5' primer and a J-beta primer mix. Every sample produced at least 2.5 million CDR3-containing paired-end reads. MiXCR was run by TCRdb on the 5' RACE reads, yielding one entry per CDR3 protein. The sample contains around 1,700,000 distinct CDR3 sequences, 28% of which appear only once. The chain is built from TRBV29-1 and TRBJ2-7; D remains ambiguous. The receptor was derived from a young woman in good health. Sequenced input: blood. The CDR3 loop is CSVREDSYEQYF. In nucleotides, the CDR3 is TGCAGCGTTCGTGAAGACTCCTACGAGCAGTACTTC.